This TCR beta chain was sequenced for a study of blood T cell repertoires in COVID-19. Ages ranged from roughly 18 to 100 years, with residence in some 25 US areas. Recovered status applied to Cohort 3 donors who had two consecutive negative PCRs. It also applied to those with clearance or with symptom resolution. Trimming removed 0 bases at V and 4 bases at J, with 7 bases between. In germline, CDR1 is SGDLS, CDR2 YYNGEE. The CDR3 has 13 residues. Method: immunoSEQ multiplex PCR; TCRdb's copy keeps in-frame clones and lacks some. The data show a few hundred thousand clones, around 87% seen once. The source is a woman between 18 and 30 years old who had recovered from COVID-19. The sequencing sample was made of PBMCs or T cells enriched from blood (not recorded which). The rearrangement links TRBV9 to TRBJ1-2, with a tentative D call TRBD1 (5 bases). Here the CDR3 reads CASSVEGSYGYTF. The CDR3 DNA follows: TGTGCCAGCAGCGTAGAGGGGTCCTATGGCTACACCTTC.